This T cell receptor beta chain came from a study of blood T cell repertoires in COVID-19. Profiling relied on immunoSEQ multiplex PCR, and the TCRdb table lists in-frame clones only, not all of them. The sample holds 150,000 or so clones, roughly nine tenths seen once. Germline lookup yields CDR1 MDHEN and CDR2 SYDVKM. The CDR3 is made up of 11 amino acids. Trimming removed 5 bases from V and 4 bases from J, with 5 bases in between. This TCR derives from a woman aged 40 to 55 who had been exposed to COVID-19. Material for sequencing was PBMCs or T cells enriched from blood (not recorded which). The chain is built from TRBV28 and TRBJ1-1; no reliable D call. CDR3 sequence reads: CASSLSTEAFF. CDR3 nucleotide sequence: TGTGCCAGCAGTCTGAGCACTGAAGCTTTCTTT.